The 21 T cell receptor beta chains below all came from one sample that was sequenced in a study of cytotoxic CD8 clonotypes in ibrutinib-treated CLL. Sequencing used immunoSEQ multiplex PCR; TCRdb keeps in-frame clones, though not all of them. The data show approximately 97,000 clones, 70% to 80% seen once. The material sequenced was PBMCs, taken after 24 months of ibrutinib treatment. All receptors come from a human donor with chronic lymphocytic leukemia.

The CDR3: CASSLAGRGTDTQYF. CDR3 coding DNA: TGTGCCAGCAGCTTGGCGGGCAGAGGCACAGATACGCAGTATTTT. This chain uses TRBV5-4 with TRBJ2-3, with D uncertain. The V end lost 0 bases, the J end lost 1 base, and 9 bases lay between the germline ends. Germline CDR1 SGHNT, CDR2 YYREEE (reference sequence). The CDR3 runs 15 residues.

V is TRBV10-3 and J is TRBJ2-7; D gene unclear. The CDR3 extends over 13 amino acids. V lost 7 bases, J lost 2 bases, and 12 bases lay in between. The germline V gene encodes CDR1 ENHRY and CDR2 SYGVKD. The CDR3 sequence: CAIMQDPTYEQYF. DNA of the CDR3: TGTGCCATCATGCAAGACCCGACCTACGAGCAGTACTTC.

This chain connects TRBV11-3 to TRBJ1-4, with 9 positions matching TRBD1. This CDR3 comprises 15 residues. Germline CDR1 and CDR2: SGHNT and YENEEA. Losses at the gene ends were 3 bases for V and 7 bases for J; bases not matched to a gene: 6. The CDR3 coding sequence is TGTGCCAGCAGCTTGACAGGGGGTATCGGTGAAAAACTGTTTTTT. Its protein product is CASSLTGGIGEKLFF.

The chain employs TRBV2 and TRBJ2-7; D may be TRBD2 (5 bases). Germline V lookup: CDR1 SNHLY, CDR2 FYNNEI. CDR3 length equals 14 residues. The germline V and J ends were trimmed by 6 bases and 7 bases, with 19 bases remaining between them. The DNA for the CDR3 is TGTGCCAGCAGAACCCGGGCGGGTACGAAGGAGCAGTACTTC. The encoded protein is CASRTRAGTKEQYF.

The chain uses TRBV13 and TRBJ2-7; 7 nucleotides agree with TRBD2. V gave up 0 bases and J gave up 5 bases; unmatched junction bases: 13. The CDR3 runs to 17 residues. Germline CDR1 reads PRHDT; CDR2 reads FYEKMQ (reference sequence). CDR3 protein: CASSLGGPGLSYDEQYF. The CDR3 DNA sequence: TGTGCCAGCAGCTTAGGGGGTCCGGGACTAAGCTACGACGAGCAGTACTTC.

This clone was picked up one time. The chain has TRBV5-1 and TRBJ2-1; D remains ambiguous. V lost 0 bases and J lost 0, with 4 bases in between. The V gene's germline CDR1 is SGHRS and CDR2 YFSETQ. The CDR3 sequence is 14 residues long. The CDR3 DNA sequence: TGCGCCAGCAGCTTGGCCTCCTCCTACAATGAGCAGTTCTTC. Encoded protein: CASSLASSYNEQFF.

The chain recombines TRBV11-3 with TRBJ2-5; D may be TRBD2 (6 bases). Deletions cut 1 base from V and 1 base from J, with 19 bases between. Germline V CDR1 and CDR2: SGHNT, YENEEA. The CDR3 sequence is 18 residues long. This chain's CDR3 is CASSLGVASRGFQETQYF. CDR3 coding DNA: TGTGCCAGCAGCTTAGGGGTAGCGTCGCGGGGTTTCCAAGAGACCCAGTACTTC.

The gene calls are TRBV27 and TRBJ2-1, with TRBD2 identical over 8 bases. The CDR3 has 13 residues. CDR1 is MNHEY and CDR2 is SMNVEV in the germline V gene (reference sequence). Trimming cost V 10 bases and J 9 bases; bases outside gene matches: 11. The DNA of the CDR3 is TGTGCCACTACGGGTAGCGGGACTTCTGAGCAGTTCTTC. This gives the protein CATTGSGTSEQFF.

This rearrangement joins TRBV9 to TRBJ2-4; 10 positions agree with TRBD2. The CDR3 is 18 amino acids. Germline assignment: CDR1 SGDLS and CDR2 YYNGEE. The ends lost 4 bases at V and 0 bases at J; junction bases unmatched: 10. The CDR3 loop reads CASSPGLATRLAKNIQYF. CDR3 nucleotides: TGTGCCAGCAGCCCGGGACTAGCGACGAGACTAGCCAAAAACATTCAGTACTTC. The full variable domain, its missing parts supplied by reference TRBV9 and TRBJ2-4, is DSGVTQTPKHLITATGQRVTLRCSPRSGDLSVYWYQQSLDQGLQFLIQYYNGEERAKGNILERFSAQQFPDLHSELNLSSLELGDSALYFCASSPGLATRLAKNIQYFGAGTRLSVL.

This clone showed up just a few times. V and J are TRBV5-1 and TRBJ1-2, with TRBD1 matching 7 bases. The CDR3 length is 13 residues. CDR1 is SGHRS and CDR2 is YFSETQ in the germline V gene. The V segment lost 4 bases and the J segment 1 base; nucleotides outside the gene matches: 1. The chain's CDR3 is CASSRDSNYGYTF. CDR3 bases: TGCGCCAGCAGCCGGGACAGTAACTATGGCTACACCTTC.

In its sample, this clone was seen once. The chain joins TRBV5-1 to TRBJ2-3, with D uncertain. The V gene's germline CDR1 is SGHRS and CDR2 YFSETQ. The V and J ends lost 0 bases and 7 bases respectively, with 3 bases between them. This CDR3 region has 11 residues. CDR3 region: CASSLANTQYF. In DNA form, the CDR3 reads TGCGCCAGCAGCTTGGCGAATACGCAGTATTTT.

V usage is TRBV28 and J usage is TRBJ2-7; 7 bases match TRBD1. In germline, CDR1 is MDHEN, CDR2 SYDVKM. The J segment lost 4 bases and the V segment lost 6 bases, leaving 9 bases of the junction unmatched. The CDR3 length is 14 residues. The CDR3 DNA sequence: TGTGCCAGCAGAACCGGGACAGTGGATTACGAGCAGTACTTC. This codes for CASRTGTVDYEQYF.

V gene TRBV30 combines with J gene TRBJ1-5, with no clear D. Trimming removed 0 bases at V and 5 bases at J, with 11 bases between. Germline CDR1 GTSNPN, CDR2 SVGIG (reference sequence). The CDR3 is made up of 14 amino acids. CDR3 sequence reads: CAWSVGIWDQPQHF. In DNA form, the CDR3 reads TGTGCCTGGAGTGTCGGGATTTGGGATCAGCCCCAGCATTTT.

V usage is TRBV15 and J usage is TRBJ1-1; no clear D. The CDR3 consists of 14 residues. Trimming removed 1 base from V and 1 base from J, with 7 bases in between. Germline CDR1 reads LNHNV; CDR2 reads YYDKDF (reference sequence). CDR3 in DNA: TGTGCCACCAGCAGAGTGGGAGGGAACACTGAAGCTTTCTTT. Its translation: CATSRVGGNTEAFF.

The V call is TRBV27, the J call TRBJ1-3; D is undetermined. This CDR3 region has 13 residues. Deletions cut 6 bases from V and 1 base from J, with 7 bases between. CDR1 is MNHEY, CDR2 SMNVEV, per germline (reference sequence). CDR3: CASSALSGNTIYF. In DNA form, the CDR3 reads TGTGCCAGCAGCGCCCTTTCTGGAAACACCATATATTTT.

This rearrangement joins TRBV7-9 to TRBJ1-4, with 9 bases lining up with TRBD1. V was pared by 4 bases and J by 4 bases, with 4 bases of the junction left unmatched. Looked up from germline, CDR1 is SEHNR and CDR2 is FQNEAQ (reference sequence). This CDR3 comprises 15 residues. The CDR3 region is CASSYGDRDNEKLFF. In DNA, the CDR3 is TGTGCCAGCAGCTACGGGGACAGGGATAATGAAAAACTGTTTTTT.

This clone came up once. The V call is TRBV7-8, the J call TRBJ2-7; D is unclear. Trimming stripped 5 bases from V and 3 bases from J, with 20 bases between. CDR1 and CDR2 from the germline V gene are SGHVS and FQNEAQ. The CDR3 totals 16 residues. Here the CDR3 reads CASSLPLRSPNYEQYF. CDR3 coding DNA: TGTGCCAGCAGCCTCCCCCTCCGGAGCCCAAACTACGAGCAGTACTTC.

The rearrangement joins TRBV5-1 to TRBJ1-1, with 7 bases matching TRBD1. Germline CDR1 SGHRS, CDR2 YFSETQ. V shed 4 bases and J 3 bases; nucleotides not matched to a gene: 6. CDR3 length: 14 amino acids. The CDR3 loop reads CASSTNRGDTEAFF. CDR3 coding DNA: TGCGCCAGCAGCACGAACAGGGGCGACACTGAAGCTTTCTTT.

The chain joins TRBV19 to TRBJ1-5, with TRBD1 matching over 9 bases. Germline loops: CDR1 LNHDA, CDR2 SQIVND (reference sequence). V shed 5 bases and J 0 bases; nucleotides not matched to a gene: 8. The CDR3 sequence is 17 residues long. The CDR3 nucleotides read TGTGCCAGTAGTCCGCGACAGGGGGGGAATAGCAATCAGCCCCAGCATTTT. It encodes CASSPRQGGNSNQPQHF.

The chain employs TRBV30 and TRBJ2-2, with 7 bases aligning to TRBD2. Looked up from germline, CDR1 is GTSNPN and CDR2 is SVGIG (reference sequence). With V trimmed by 1 base and J by 6 bases, 8 bases remained unmatched. This CDR3 comprises 15 residues. This CDR3 is CAWSGPLGGAGELFF. Here the CDR3 DNA reads TGTGCCTGGAGTGGCCCCCTTGGGGGGGCCGGGGAGCTGTTTTTT.

The genes are TRBV7-9 and TRBJ2-7, with TRBD2 matching 12 bases. The CDR3 is 16 residues long. J lost 5 bases, V lost 1 base, and 6 bases had no gene match. The germline V gene encodes CDR1 SEHNR and CDR2 FQNEAQ (reference sequence). The CDR3 region has the DNA TGTGCCAGCAGCTTAGGGACACTAGCGGGAGGAAACGAGCAGTACTTC. Protein: CASSLGTLAGGNEQYF.